What follows describes a single T cell receptor (beta chain). These data originate in a study of monozygotic twins with inflammatory bowel disease. Following a re-call of the 5' RACE reads, TCRdb has one entry per CDR3 protein and lacks DNA. This repertoire includes around 150,000 distinct CDR3 sequences. The CDR3 spans 14 residues. Per germline, CDR1 SGHTA and CDR2 FQGNSA. The sample comprised blood. This TCR was sampled from a human donor with ulcerative colitis or Crohn's disease, or a healthy co-twin of an affected twin (not recorded which). J is TRBJ2-3 and V is TRBV7-2; TCRdb lists TRBD1, though no DNA is available to test this call. The CDR3: CASSLLGTGDTQYF.